This T cell receptor beta chain is drawn from a study of identical twins. Points from the study as a whole: Within monozygotic twins, out-of-frame TCR alpha sharing was underestimated by the models.

This clonotype showed up many times. Its target is unknown. The CDR3 extends over 13 amino acids. V lost 2 bases and J lost 6; bases outside the gene matches: 2. The V gene's germline CDR1 is SGHVS and CDR2 FQNEAQ. TCRdb fed the 5' RACE reads into MiXCR, producing one record per CDR3 protein. The sample has just under 650,000 distinct CDR3 sequences, 7.1% seen once; the top ten hold 1.6%. The data were also submitted as part of a second study, on yellow fever vaccine responses in identical twins.

The clonotype originates from a woman under 30 in good health. V usage is TRBV7-8 and J usage is TRBJ1-2; 8 bases agree with TRBD1. Material: PBMCs. The CDR3 DNA reads TGTGCCAGCAGCTTACGGACAGGGAATGGCTACACCTTC. Translated: CASSLRTGNGYTF.